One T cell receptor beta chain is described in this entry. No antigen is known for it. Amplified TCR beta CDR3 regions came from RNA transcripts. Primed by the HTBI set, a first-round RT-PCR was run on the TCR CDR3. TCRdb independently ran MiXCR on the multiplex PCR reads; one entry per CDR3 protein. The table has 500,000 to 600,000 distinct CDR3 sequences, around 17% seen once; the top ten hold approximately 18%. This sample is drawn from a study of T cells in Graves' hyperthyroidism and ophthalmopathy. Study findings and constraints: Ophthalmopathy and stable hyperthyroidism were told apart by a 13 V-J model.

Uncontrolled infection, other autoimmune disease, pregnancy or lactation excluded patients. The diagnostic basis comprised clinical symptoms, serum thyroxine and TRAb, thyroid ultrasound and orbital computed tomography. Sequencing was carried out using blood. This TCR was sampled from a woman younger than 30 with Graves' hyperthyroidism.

The CDR3 coding sequence is TGTGCCAGCAGTAAAAGGGGCTATGGCTACACCTTC. It encodes CASSKRGYGYTF. This chain joins TRBV27 and TRBJ1-2; a weak D match, TRBD1 (5 bases). V was cut by 5 bases and J by 4 bases, with 8 bases left in between. Germline V gene sequence: CDR1 MNHEY, CDR2 SMNVEV (reference sequence). This CDR3 has 12 residues.